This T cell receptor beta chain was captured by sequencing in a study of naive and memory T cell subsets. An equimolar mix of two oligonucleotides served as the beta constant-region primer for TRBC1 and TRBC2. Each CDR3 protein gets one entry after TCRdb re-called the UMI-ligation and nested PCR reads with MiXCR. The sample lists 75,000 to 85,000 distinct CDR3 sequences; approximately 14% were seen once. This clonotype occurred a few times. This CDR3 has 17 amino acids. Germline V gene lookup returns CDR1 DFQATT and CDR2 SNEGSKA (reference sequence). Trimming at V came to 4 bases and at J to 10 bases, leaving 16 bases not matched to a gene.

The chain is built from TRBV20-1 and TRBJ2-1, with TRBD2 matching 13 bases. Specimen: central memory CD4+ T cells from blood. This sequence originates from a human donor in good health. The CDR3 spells CSATYRTPGTSGKEQFF. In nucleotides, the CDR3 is TGCAGTGCTACCTACCGCACTCCCGGGACTAGCGGGAAAGAGCAGTTCTTC.